Listed here is a single TCR beta chain. Its cognate antigen is unknown. The CDR3 totals 13 residues. Germline trimming cut 11 bases from V and 2 bases from J; bases unmatched to any gene: 8. Germline V CDR1 and CDR2: ENHRY, SYGVKD. This sample stems from a study of T cell responses to AZD1222 COVID-19 vaccine. Using immunoSEQ multiplex PCR, the repertoire was profiled, and TCRdb retains in-frame clones only, with some absent. Here the sample spans 150,000 to 200,000 clones, about 90% being singletons. General observations from the study: Repertoire sampling occurred only after the peak T cell response. A mostly white British donor set with more females was recruited, and clonal diversity was possibly underestimated.

The receptor was derived from an adult who received the AZD1222 COVID-19 vaccine. The rearrangement joins TRBV10-3 to TRBJ2-7, with 8 bases aligning to TRBD1. The sample was peripheral blood, taken 28 days after the second AZD1222 dose. CDR3 in amino acids: CAGSTGDTYEQYF. Written as DNA, the CDR3 is TGTGCCGGGTCGACAGGGGATACCTACGAGCAGTACTTC.